Listed here is a single T cell receptor (beta chain). Patients in Seattle were enrolled during active infection, then followed longitudinally. As originally analysed: Researchers report that nucleated cell counts were estimated from reference gene primer amplification. Repertoires were generated with immunoSEQ multiplex PCR, while TCRdb's copy carries only in-frame clones and drops some. The D gene and trimming were derived from the DNA, and the V and J assignments and clone size from that table. This sample carries roughly 460,000 clones, over 85% of them seen once, and the ten largest clones take approximately 0.92%. This entry belongs to a study of blood T cell repertoires in COVID-19. Study background: Some COVID-19 samples were acute and others convalescent; all came from the United States, Italy and Spain. T cells, B-cell-depleted T cells, or PBMCs supplied cDNA or gDNA.

The CDR3 sequence is 16 residues long. The V gene's germline CDR1 is LNHDA and CDR2 SQIVND (reference sequence). Between the trimmed V and J ends, which lost 7 bases and 4 bases, there was a span of 20 bases. The sequence derives from a man younger than 35 with COVID-19, enrolled during active disease. What was sequenced was peripheral blood. This chain joins TRBV19 and TRBJ2-1; the D gene is possibly TRBD1 (5 bases). The CDR3 DNA reads as TGTGCCAGTAAGAAGACAGCCGCTAGTACGTACAATGAGCAGTTCTTC. Protein: CASKKTAASTYNEQFF.